The clone carrying this T cell receptor (gamma chain) has more than one count but fewer than ten. Its specificity is not known. TCRdb records a much larger clone's protein for this DNA, with a difference at residue 2 that likely arises from a read error; the protein given is the translation of the DNA. This entry is derived from a study of Vδ1+ human thymocytes. Study-level findings and limits: In the thymus, TRG and TRD repertoires looked highly polyclonal with Gaussian CDR3 lengths. Bulk repertoire data may be misinterpreted because of unexpected Vdelta2 sequences.

CDR3 size: 11 residues. The germline gives CDR1 VINAFY, CDR2 YDVSNSKD. RNA was extracted from the cells and then reverse transcribed. Multiplex PCR used pooled V-gene forward primers and a constant-region reverse primer to amplify CDR3s. TCRdb re-called the multiplex PCR reads using CATT. This sample carries approximately 20,000 gamma-chain clones, roughly 13% of them seen once, and the ten largest clones take over 1.5%. The clonotype comes from a child younger than two who had congenital heart surgery. The specimen sequenced was Vdelta1+ gamma-delta thymocytes from the thymus. The subset denotes: FACS-sorted CD3+ TCRalphabeta- TCRVdelta1+ TCRVdelta2- thymocytes. The rearrangement uses TRGV5 and TRGJ1 or TRGJ2. The DNA of the CDR3 is TGTACCACCTGGGACAGGCGTAAGAAACTCTTT. Translating it yields CTTWDRRKKLF.